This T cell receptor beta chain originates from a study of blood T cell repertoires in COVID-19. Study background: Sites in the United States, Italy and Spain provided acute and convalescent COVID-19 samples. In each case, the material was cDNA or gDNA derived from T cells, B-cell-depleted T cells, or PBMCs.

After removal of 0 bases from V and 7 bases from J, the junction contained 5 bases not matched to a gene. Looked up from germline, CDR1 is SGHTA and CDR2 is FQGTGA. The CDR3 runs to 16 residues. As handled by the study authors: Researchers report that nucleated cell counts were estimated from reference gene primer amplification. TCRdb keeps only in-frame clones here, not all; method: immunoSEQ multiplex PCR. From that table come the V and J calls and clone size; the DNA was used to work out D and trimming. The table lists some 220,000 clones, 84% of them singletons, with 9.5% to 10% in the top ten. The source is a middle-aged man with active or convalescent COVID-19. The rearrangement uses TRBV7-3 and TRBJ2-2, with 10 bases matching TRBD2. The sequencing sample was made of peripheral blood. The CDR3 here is CASSLTLASGSGELFF. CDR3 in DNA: TGTGCCAGCAGCTTAACGTTGGCTAGCGGGAGCGGGGAGCTGTTTTTT.